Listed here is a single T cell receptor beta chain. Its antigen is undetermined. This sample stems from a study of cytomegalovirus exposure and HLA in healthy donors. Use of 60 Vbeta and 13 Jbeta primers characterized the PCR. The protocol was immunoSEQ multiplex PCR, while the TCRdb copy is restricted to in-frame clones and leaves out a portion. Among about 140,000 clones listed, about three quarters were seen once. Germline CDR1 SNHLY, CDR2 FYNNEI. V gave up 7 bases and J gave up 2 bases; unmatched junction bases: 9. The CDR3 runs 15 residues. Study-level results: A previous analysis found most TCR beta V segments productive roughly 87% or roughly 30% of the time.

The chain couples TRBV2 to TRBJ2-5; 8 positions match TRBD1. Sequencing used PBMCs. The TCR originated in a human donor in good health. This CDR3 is CASKNRQGSQETQYF. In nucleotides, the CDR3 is TGTGCCAGCAAAAACCGACAGGGGTCTCAAGAGACCCAGTACTTC.